This T cell receptor beta chain comes out of a study of blood T cell repertoires in COVID-19. The protocol was immunoSEQ multiplex PCR, while the TCRdb copy is restricted to in-frame clones and leaves out a portion. The data contain 120,000 to 150,000 clones, less than 85% of them singletons. The CDR3 length is 16 residues. Trimming took 2 bases from V and 0 from J, leaving 11 bases between them. Germline V lookup: CDR1 MNHEY, CDR2 SVGAGI. What was sequenced was peripheral blood. The V gene is TRBV6-5, the J gene TRBJ1-3; D is undetermined. The receptor comes from a human donor in a cohort sampled during active COVID-19. The CDR3, as DNA: TGTGCCAGCAGTTACCGAGGCGGCAACTCTGGAAACACCATATATTTT. Amino acids: CASSYRGGNSGNTIYF.